Listed here are 2 T cell receptor beta chains from one sample, sequenced in a study of T cells in Graves' hyperthyroidism and ophthalmopathy. Template material for amplifying TCR beta CDR3 regions consisted of RNA transcripts. During a first-round RT-PCR of the TCR CDR3, the HTBI primer set was used. From the multiplex PCR reads, TCRdb called clonotypes with MiXCR, one entry per CDR3 protein. The sample contains about 400,000 distinct CDR3 sequences, more than 12% of which appear only once. The sample was blood. The receptor source for this set is a young woman with Graves' hyperthyroidism.

This clonotype was counted at least ten times. The chain links TRBV11-2 to TRBJ1-4; D is perhaps TRBD1 (5 bases). V was shortened by 4 bases and J by 5 bases, with 11 bases between the two germline ends. Per the germline V gene, CDR1 is SGHAT and CDR2 is FQNNGV. The CDR3 is 14 residues long. CDR3 residues: CASSSRDGNEKLFF. The CDR3 nucleotides read TGTGCCAGCAGCTCCCGGGACGGAAATGAAAAACTGTTTTTT.

A note on this clonotype: A much larger clone is a single base away; this may be a read error. The chain recombines TRBV2 with TRBJ1-1; D uncertain. Germline CDR1 and CDR2: SNHLY and FYNNEI. The CDR3 sequence is 17 residues long. This chain's CDR3 is CASSESHPGPKNTEASF. CDR3 coding DNA: TGTGCCAGCAGTGAATCCCATCCCGGGCCAAAAAACACTGAAGCTTCCTTT.